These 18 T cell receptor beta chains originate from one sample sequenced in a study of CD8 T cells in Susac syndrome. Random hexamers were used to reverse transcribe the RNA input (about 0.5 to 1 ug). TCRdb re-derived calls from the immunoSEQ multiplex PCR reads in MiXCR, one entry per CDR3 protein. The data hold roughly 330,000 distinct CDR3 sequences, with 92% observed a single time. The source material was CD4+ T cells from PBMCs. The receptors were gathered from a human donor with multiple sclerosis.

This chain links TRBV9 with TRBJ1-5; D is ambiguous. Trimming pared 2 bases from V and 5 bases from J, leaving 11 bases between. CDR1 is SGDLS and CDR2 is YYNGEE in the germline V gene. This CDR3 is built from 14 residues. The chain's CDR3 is CASSVEGGYQPQHF. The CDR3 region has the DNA TGTGCCAGCAGCGTGGAGGGAGGCTATCAGCCCCAGCATTTT. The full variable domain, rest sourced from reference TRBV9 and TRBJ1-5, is DSGVTQTPKHLITATGQRVTLRCSPRSGDLSVYWYQQSLDQGLQFLIQYYNGEERAKGNILERFSAQQFPDLHSELNLSSLELGDSALYFCASSVEGGYQPQHFGDGTRLSIL.

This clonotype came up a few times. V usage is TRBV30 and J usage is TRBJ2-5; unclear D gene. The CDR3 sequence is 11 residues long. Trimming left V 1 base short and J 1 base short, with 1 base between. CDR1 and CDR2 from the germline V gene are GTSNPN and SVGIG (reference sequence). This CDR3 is CAWSAQETQYF. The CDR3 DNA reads TGTGCCTGGAGTGCCCAAGAGACCCAGTACTTC.

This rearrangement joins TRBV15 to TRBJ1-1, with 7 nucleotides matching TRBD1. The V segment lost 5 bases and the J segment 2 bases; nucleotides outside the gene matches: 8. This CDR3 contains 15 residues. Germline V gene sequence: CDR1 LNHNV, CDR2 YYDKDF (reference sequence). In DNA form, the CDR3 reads TGTGCCACCAGCGTTCGGACAGGCCGAAACACTGAAGCTTTCTTT. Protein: CATSVRTGRNTEAFF.

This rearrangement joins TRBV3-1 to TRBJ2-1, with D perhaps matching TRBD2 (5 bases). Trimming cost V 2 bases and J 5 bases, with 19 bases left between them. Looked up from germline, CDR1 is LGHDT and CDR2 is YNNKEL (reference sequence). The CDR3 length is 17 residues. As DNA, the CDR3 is TGTGCCAGCAGCCAACGACGGGGAGCTGTCACGAACAATGAGCAGTTCTTC. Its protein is CASSQRRGAVTNNEQFF.

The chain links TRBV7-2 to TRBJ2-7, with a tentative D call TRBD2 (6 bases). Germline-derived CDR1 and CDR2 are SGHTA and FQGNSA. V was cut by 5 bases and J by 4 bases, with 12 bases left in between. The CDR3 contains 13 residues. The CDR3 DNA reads TGTGCCAGCAGCCAGACGGCGGGGTACGAGCAGTACTTC. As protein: CASSQTAGYEQYF.

The CDR3: CSVTDRMGEKLFF. For the CDR3, the DNA is TGCAGCGTTACGGACAGGATGGGAGAAAAACTGTTTTTT. The chain employs TRBV29-1 and TRBJ1-4; 7 nucleotides agree with TRBD1. The germline V gene has CDR1 SQVTM and CDR2 ANQGSEA. The CDR3 extends over 13 amino acids. Trimming at V came to 5 bases and at J to 8 bases, leaving 8 bases not matched to a gene.

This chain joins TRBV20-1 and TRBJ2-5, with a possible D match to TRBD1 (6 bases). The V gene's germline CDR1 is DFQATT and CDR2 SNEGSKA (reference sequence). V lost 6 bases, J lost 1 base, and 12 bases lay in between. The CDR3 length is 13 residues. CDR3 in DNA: TGCAGTGCCATACAGGGCGTCCAAGAGACCCAGTACTTC. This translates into CSAIQGVQETQYF.

CDR3 DNA: TGTGCCTGGAGTGTGGGACTAGCGGGAGAAACAGATACGCAGTATTTT. This codes for CAWSVGLAGETDTQYF. This chain joins TRBV30 and TRBJ2-3; 14 bases fit TRBD2. Germline trimming cut 0 bases from V and 3 bases from J; bases unmatched to any gene: 2. Germline loops: CDR1 GTSNPN, CDR2 SVGIG (reference sequence). CDR3 length equals 16 residues.

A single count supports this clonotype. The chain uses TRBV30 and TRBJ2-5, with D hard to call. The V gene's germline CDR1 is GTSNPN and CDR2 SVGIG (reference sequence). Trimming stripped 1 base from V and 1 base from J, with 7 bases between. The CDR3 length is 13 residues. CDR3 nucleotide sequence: TGTGCCTGGAGTGAACAGCTCCAAGAGACCCAGTACTTC. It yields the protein CAWSEQLQETQYF.

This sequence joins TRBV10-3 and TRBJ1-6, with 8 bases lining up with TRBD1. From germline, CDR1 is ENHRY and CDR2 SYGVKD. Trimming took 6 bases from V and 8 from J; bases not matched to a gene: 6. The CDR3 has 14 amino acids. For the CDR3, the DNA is TGTGCCATCAGCCAGGGACAGGCGGATTCACCCCTCCACTTT. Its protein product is CAISQGQADSPLHF.

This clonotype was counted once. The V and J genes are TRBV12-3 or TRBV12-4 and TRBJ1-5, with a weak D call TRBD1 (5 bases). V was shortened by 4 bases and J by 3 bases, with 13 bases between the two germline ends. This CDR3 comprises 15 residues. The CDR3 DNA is TGTGCCAGCAGTTCCCAGCAGGGAATCAATCAGCCCCAGCATTTT. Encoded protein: CASSSQQGINQPQHF.

CDR3 nucleotides: TGTGCCAGCAGTGAATTCCGACTAGCGGAGACCCAGTACTTC. Protein sequence: CASSEFRLAETQYF. The chain uses TRBV6-1 and TRBJ2-5; 8 nucleotides line up with TRBD2. The germline V gene has CDR1 MNHNS and CDR2 SASEGT. V shed 2 bases, J shed 5 bases, and the junction held 4 bases outside the gene matches. The CDR3 sequence is 14 residues long.

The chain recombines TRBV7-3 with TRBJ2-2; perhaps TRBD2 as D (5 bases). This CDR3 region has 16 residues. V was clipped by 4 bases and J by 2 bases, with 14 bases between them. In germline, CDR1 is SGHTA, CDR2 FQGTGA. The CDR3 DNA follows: TGTGCCAGCAGCTCCGGGATAGGAACTAACACCGGGGAGCTGTTTTTT. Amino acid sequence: CASSSGIGTNTGELFF.

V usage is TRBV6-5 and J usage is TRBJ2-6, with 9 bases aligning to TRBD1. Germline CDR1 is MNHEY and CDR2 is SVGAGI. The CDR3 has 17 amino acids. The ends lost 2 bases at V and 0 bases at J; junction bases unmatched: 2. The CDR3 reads CASSYGTGSSGANVLTF. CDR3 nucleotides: TGTGCCAGCAGTTACGGGACAGGGTCCTCTGGGGCCAACGTCCTGACTTTC.

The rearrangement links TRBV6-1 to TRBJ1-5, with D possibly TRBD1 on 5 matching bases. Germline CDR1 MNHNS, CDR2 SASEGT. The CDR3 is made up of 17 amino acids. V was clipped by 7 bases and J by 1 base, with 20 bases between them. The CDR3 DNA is TGTGCCAGCATTCGGGACCCCTGGGAGGGAAGCAATCAGCCCCAGCATTTT. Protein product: CASIRDPWEGSNQPQHF.

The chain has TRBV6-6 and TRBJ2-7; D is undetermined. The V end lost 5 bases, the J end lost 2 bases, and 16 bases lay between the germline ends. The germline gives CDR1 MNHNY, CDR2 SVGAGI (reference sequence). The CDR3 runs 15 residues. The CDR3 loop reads CASSHPGDGAYEQYF. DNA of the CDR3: TGTGCCAGCAGTCACCCCGGTGACGGTGCCTACGAGCAGTACTTC.

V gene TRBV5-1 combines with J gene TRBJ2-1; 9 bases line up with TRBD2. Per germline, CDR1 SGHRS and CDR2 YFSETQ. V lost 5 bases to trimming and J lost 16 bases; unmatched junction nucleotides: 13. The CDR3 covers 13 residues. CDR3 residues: CASRISGGTSLFF. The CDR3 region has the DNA TGCGCCAGCAGGATTTCCGGCGGGACTAGCCTCTTCTTC. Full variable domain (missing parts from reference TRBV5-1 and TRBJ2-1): KAGVTQTPRYLIKTRGQQVTLSCSPISGHRSVSWYQQTPGQGLQFLFEYFSETQRNKGNFPGRFSGRQFSNSRSEMNVSTLELGDSALYLCASRISGGTSLFFGPGTRLTVL.

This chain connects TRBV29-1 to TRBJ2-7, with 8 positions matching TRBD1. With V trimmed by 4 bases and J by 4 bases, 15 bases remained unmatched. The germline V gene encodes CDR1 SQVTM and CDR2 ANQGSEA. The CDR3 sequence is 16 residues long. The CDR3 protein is CSVVGVLGQGRYEQYF. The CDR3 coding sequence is TGCAGCGTTGTGGGAGTCCTAGGACAGGGTCGGTACGAGCAGTACTTC.